This is a list of T cell receptor beta chains from one sample in a study of blood T cell repertoires in COVID-19. Some clones are missing from TCRdb's copy, which holds only in-frame ones; the method was immunoSEQ multiplex PCR. The data show approximately 300,000 clones, under 95% seen once. The sample comprised PBMCs or T cells enriched from blood (not recorded which). The source is a man in his 60s who had recovered from COVID-19. The CDR3 runs from the conserved cysteine through the conserved F or W. A D gene is named only where the DNA matches it firmly. Size values are once, few and many counts, or a class for expanded clones, and some rows have none.

V gene	J gene	CDR3 length	D gene	clone size	CDR3 protein	CDR3 DNA
TRBV27	TRBJ2-4	14	TRBD1	.	CASSLTGQGNIQYF	TGTGCCAGCAGTTTAACGGGACAGGGAAACATTCAGTACTTC
TRBV4-1	TRBJ2-1	15	TRBD2	once	CASSHQAGGPNEQFF	TGCGCCAGCAGCCACCAAGCGGGAGGGCCGAATGAGCAGTTCTTC
TRBV4-2	TRBJ1-4	17	.	.	CASSQGQLGTLGEKLFF	TGTGCCAGCAGCCAAGGGCAACTCGGGACACTGGGAGAAAAACTGTTTTTT
TRBV23-1	TRBJ2-4	16	.	.	CASSQVEGLAKNIQYF	TGCGCCAGCAGTCAAGTGGAGGGGTTAGCCAAAAACATTCAGTACTTC
TRBV10-2	TRBJ1-1	14	.	.	CASSESRAYTEAFF	TGCGCCAGCAGTGAGTCGAGGGCTTACACTGAAGCTTTCTTT
TRBV6-6	TRBJ2-7	13	.	.	CASSSAGWYEQYF	TGTGCCAGCAGTTCGGCAGGGTGGTACGAGCAGTACTTC
TRBV2	TRBJ1-5	16	.	.	CASRKGGGVGNQPQHF	TGTGCCAGCAGGAAGGGGGGAGGGGTAGGCAATCAGCCCCAGCATTTT
TRBV9	TRBJ1-2	15	TRBD1	.	CASSPRDRELYGYTF	TGTGCCAGCAGCCCGCGGGACAGGGAACTCTATGGCTACACCTTC
TRBV27	TRBJ1-6	14	TRBD1	.	CASHDRGYNSPLHF	TGTGCCAGCCATGACAGGGGTTATAATTCACCCCTCCACTTT
TRBV19	TRBJ2-6	15	.	.	CASSSQRSGANVLTF	TGTGCCAGTAGTAGCCAGAGGTCGGGGGCCAACGTCCTGACTTTC
TRBV4-1	TRBJ2-7	18	TRBD2	.	CASSTSPHERGYSYEQYF	TGCGCCAGCAGTACTTCACCTCATGAGCGGGGCTACTCCTACGAGCAGTACTTC
TRBV5-4	TRBJ2-3	15	TRBD1	.	CASSLRTGRTDTQYF	TGTGCCAGCAGCCTACGGACAGGCCGCACAGATACGCAGTATTTT
TRBV19	TRBJ1-6	15	TRBD1	.	CASSTLGTGNSPLHF	TGTGCCAGTAGCACGCTGGGGACAGGGAATTCACCCCTCCACTTT
TRBV4-2	TRBJ1-5	16	.	.	CASSQGLRDSNQPQHF	TGTGCCAGCAGCCAAGGGCTCAGGGATAGCAATCAGCCCCAGCATTTT
TRBV19	TRBJ1-6	15	TRBD1	.	CASSPNRGRDSPLHF	TGTGCCAGTAGCCCAAACAGGGGTCGGGATTCACCCCTCCACTTT
TRBV6-1	TRBJ1-2	14	TRBD1	.	CASSESRGRVGYTF	TGTGCCAGCAGTGAGTCCAGGGGGCGCGTTGGCTACACCTTC
TRBV5-1	TRBJ2-7	15	.	.	CASSFLSRGSYEQYF	TGCGCCAGCAGCTTCCTTTCGAGAGGGTCCTACGAGCAGTACTTC
TRBV7-6	TRBJ2-7	15	TRBD2	.	CASAAGGALFYEQYF	TGTGCCAGCGCCGCGGGGGGGGCCCTCTTCTACGAGCAGTACTTC
TRBV10-2	TRBJ2-7	13	.	.	CASSGTGWNEQYF	TGCGCCAGCAGTGGGACTGGGTGGAACGAGCAGTACTTC
TRBV2	TRBJ1-2	17	TRBD1	.	CASSYGTGGSSRYGYTF	TGTGCCAGCAGTTACGGGACAGGGGGCTCTTCACGCTATGGCTACACCTTC
TRBV11-3	TRBJ2-1	16	TRBD2	.	CASSLAPGGSYNEQFF	TGTGCCAGCAGCTTAGCTCCGGGAGGCTCCTACAATGAGCAGTTCTTC
TRBV4-3	TRBJ1-6	13	.	few	CASSQDLNSPLHF	TGCGCCAGCAGCCAAGATCTTAATTCACCCCTCCACTTT
TRBV12-2	TRBJ2-7	16	.	.	CASRYAGVIDPGEQYF	TGTGCAAGTCGCTATGCGGGCGTTATCGACCCGGGGGAGCAGTACTTC
TRBV5-1	TRBJ2-5	17	TRBD2	.	CASSLTIAGVGVETQYF	TGCGCCAGCAGCTTGACTATAGCGGGAGTGGGCGTGGAGACCCAGTACTTC
TRBV5-1	TRBJ2-5	15	.	.	CASSLRQRDVGTQYF	TGCGCCAGCAGCTTGAGACAGAGAGACGTCGGGACCCAGTACTTC
TRBV6-5	TRBJ2-1	15	.	.	CASSPIEALYNEQFF	TGTGCCAGCAGCCCAATAGAGGCCTTATACAATGAGCAGTTCTTC
TRBV4-1	TRBJ2-6	19	TRBD1	.	CASSLKLQGAGMLANVLTF	TGCGCCAGCAGCCTAAAATTACAGGGGGCCGGGATGTTGGCCAACGTCCTGACTTTC